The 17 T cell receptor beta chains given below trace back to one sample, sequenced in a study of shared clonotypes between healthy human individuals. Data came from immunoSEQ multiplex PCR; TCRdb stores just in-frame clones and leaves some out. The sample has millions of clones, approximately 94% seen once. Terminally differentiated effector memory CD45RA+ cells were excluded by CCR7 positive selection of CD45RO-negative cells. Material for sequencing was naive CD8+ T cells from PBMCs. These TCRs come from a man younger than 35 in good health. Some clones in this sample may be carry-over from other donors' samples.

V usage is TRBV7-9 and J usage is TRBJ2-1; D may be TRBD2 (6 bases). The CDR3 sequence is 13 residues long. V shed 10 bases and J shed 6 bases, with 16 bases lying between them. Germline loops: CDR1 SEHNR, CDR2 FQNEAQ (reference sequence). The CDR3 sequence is CATAGSWGNEQFF. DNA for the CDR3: TGTGCCACCGCGGGATCGTGGGGCAATGAGCAGTTCTTC.

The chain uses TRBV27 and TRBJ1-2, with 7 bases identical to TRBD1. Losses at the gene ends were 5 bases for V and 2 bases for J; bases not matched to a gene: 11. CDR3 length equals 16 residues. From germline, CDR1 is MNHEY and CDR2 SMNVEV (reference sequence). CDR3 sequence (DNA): TGTGCCAGCAGTGCAAGACAGGGACCTCCGAACTATGGCTACACCTTC. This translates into CASSARQGPPNYGYTF.

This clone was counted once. For the CDR3, the DNA is TGTGCCAGCAGCCTATTCAGGGGTGGGAGCAATCAGCCCCAGCATTTT. This translates into CASSLFRGGSNQPQHF. The J gene is TRBJ1-5, the V gene TRBV28; D may be TRBD1 (6 bases). The length of the CDR3 is 16 residues. Germline values: CDR1 MDHEN, CDR2 SYDVKM. V lost 6 bases and J 1 base, leaving 16 bases between the germline ends.

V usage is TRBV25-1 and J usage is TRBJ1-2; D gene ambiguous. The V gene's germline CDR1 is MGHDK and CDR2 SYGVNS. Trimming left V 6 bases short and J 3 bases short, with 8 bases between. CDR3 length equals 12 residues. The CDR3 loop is CASRGSYYGYTF. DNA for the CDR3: TGTGCCAGCAGGGGTAGCTACTATGGCTACACCTTC.

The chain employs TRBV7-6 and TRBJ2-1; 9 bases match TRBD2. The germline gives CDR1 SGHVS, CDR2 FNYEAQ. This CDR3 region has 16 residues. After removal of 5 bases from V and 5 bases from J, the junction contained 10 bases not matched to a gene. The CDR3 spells CASSPTGLALNNEQFF. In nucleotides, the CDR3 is TGTGCCAGCAGCCCCACCGGACTAGCGCTAAACAATGAGCAGTTCTTC.

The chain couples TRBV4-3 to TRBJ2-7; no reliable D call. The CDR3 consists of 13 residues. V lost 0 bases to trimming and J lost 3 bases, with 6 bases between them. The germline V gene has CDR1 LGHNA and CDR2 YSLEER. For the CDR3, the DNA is TGCGCCAGCAGCCAAGATCAACACTACGAGCAGTACTTC. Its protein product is CASSQDQHYEQYF.

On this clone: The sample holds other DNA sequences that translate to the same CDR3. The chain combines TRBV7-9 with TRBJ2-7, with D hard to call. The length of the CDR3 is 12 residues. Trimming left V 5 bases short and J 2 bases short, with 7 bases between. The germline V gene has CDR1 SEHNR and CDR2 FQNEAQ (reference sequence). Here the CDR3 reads CASSPGAYEQYF. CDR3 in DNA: TGTGCCAGCAGCCCTGGGGCCTACGAGCAGTACTTC.

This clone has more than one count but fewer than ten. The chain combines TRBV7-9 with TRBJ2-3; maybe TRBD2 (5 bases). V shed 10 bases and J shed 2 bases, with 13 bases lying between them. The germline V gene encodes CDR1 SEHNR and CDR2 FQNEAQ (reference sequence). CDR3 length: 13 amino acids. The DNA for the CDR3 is TGTGCCACCAAACCCGGGATCACAGATACGCAGTATTTT. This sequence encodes CATKPGITDTQYF.

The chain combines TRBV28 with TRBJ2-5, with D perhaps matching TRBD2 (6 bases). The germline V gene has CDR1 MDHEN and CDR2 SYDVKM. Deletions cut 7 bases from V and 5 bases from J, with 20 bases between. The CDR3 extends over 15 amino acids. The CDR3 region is CASTSPEGLGETQYF. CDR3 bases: TGTGCCAGCACCTCCCCGGAGGGGTTAGGGGAGACCCAGTACTTC.

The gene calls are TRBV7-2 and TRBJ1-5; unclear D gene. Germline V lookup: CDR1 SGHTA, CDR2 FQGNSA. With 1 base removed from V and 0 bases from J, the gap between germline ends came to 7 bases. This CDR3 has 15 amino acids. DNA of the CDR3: TGTGCCAGCAGCTTAGGGCTAAATAGCAATCAGCCCCAGCATTTT. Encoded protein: CASSLGLNSNQPQHF.

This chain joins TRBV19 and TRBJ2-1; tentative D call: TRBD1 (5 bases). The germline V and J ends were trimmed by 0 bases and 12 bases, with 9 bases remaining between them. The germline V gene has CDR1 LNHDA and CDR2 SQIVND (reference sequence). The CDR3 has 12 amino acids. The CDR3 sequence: CASSIEGDGQFF. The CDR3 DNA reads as TGTGCCAGTAGTATAGAAGGGGATGGGCAGTTCTTC.

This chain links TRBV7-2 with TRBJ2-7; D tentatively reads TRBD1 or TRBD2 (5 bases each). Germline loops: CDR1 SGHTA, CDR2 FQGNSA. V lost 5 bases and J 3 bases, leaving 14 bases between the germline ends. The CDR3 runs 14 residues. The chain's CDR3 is CASSESGANYEQYF. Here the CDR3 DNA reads TGTGCCAGCAGCGAATCCGGGGCCAACTACGAGCAGTACTTC.

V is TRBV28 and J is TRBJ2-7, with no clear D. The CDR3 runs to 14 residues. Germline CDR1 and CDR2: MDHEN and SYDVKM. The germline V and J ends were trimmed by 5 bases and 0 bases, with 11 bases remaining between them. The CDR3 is CASSPFGSSYEQYF. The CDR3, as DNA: TGTGCCAGCAGTCCCTTCGGAAGCTCCTACGAGCAGTACTTC. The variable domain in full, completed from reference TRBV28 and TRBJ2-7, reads DVKVTQSSRYLVKRTGEKVFLECVQDMDHENMFWYRQDPGLGLRLIYFSYDVKMKEKGDIPEGYSVSREKKERFSLILESASTNQTSMYLCASSPFGSSYEQYFGPGTRLTVT.

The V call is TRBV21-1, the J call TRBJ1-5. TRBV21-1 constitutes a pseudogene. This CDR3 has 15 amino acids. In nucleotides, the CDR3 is TGTGCCAGCAGCAAAGGGGAGGGGGGCGATCAGCCCCAGCATTTT. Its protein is CASSKGEGGDQPQHF.

The CDR3 sequence: CASNDKSVGDFTEAFF. CDR3 bases: TGTGCCAGCAACGACAAGTCGGTTGGGGATTTCACTGAAGCTTTCTTT. The rearrangement joins TRBV5-5 to TRBJ1-1; the D is unclear. The V gene's germline CDR1 is SGHKS and CDR2 YYEKEE (reference sequence). Trimming took 6 bases from V and 4 from J, leaving 22 bases between them. The length of the CDR3 is 16 residues.

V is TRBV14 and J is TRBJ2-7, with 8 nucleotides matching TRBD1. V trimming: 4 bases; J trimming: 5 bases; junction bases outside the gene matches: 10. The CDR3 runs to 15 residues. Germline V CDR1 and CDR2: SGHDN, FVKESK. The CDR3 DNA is TGTGCCAGCAGCCCGAACAGGGGGTTGGTCAACGAGCAGTACTTC. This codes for CASSPNRGLVNEQYF.

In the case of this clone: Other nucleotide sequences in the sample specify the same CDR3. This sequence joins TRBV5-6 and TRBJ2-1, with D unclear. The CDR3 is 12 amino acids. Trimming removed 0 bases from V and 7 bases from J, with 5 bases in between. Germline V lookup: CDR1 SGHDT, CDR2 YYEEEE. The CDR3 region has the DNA TGTGCCAGCAGCTTGGGCCTTAATGAGCAGTTCTTC. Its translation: CASSLGLNEQFF.